This T cell receptor beta chain was sequenced during a study of blood T cell repertoires in COVID-19. Germline V CDR1 and CDR2: SQVTM, ANQGSEA. V lost 4 bases, J lost 5 bases, and 2 bases stayed unmatched. The CDR3 sequence is 13 residues long. Profiled with immunoSEQ multiplex PCR; TCRdb holds only in-frame clones, not every one. The profile shows about 60,000 clones, 88% of them singletons. The receptor was derived from a woman aged 80 or older with active COVID-19. The V call is TRBV29-1, the J call TRBJ2-5; 12 bases are a match to TRBD2. Material: peripheral blood. This CDR3 is CSVVTSGGETQYF. The DNA of the CDR3 is TGCAGCGTTGTTACTAGCGGGGGGGAGACCCAGTACTTC.